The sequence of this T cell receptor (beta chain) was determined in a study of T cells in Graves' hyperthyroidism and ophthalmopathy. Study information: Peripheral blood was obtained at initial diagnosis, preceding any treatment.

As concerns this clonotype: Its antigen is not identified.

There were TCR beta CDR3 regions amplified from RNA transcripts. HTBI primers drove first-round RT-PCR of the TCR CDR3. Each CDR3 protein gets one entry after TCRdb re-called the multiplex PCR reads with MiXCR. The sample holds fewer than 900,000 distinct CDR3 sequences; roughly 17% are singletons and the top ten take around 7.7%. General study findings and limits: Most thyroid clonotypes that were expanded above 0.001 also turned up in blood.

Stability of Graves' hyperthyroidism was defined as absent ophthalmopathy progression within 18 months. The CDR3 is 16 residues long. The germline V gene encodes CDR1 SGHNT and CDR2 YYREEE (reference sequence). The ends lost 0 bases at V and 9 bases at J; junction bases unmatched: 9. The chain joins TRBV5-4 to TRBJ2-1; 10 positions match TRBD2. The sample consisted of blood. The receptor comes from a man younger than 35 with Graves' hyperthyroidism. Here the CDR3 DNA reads TGTGCCAGCAGCTTGGGGACTAGCGGAGCGGTAGGTGAGCAGTTCTTC. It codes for CASSLGTSGAVGEQFF.